What follows is one T cell receptor beta chain and its context. What it recognizes is unknown. 5'RACE with constant-segment primers built TCRalpha and TCRbeta cDNA libraries with UMIs. One entry per CDR3 protein results from TCRdb running MiXCR on the 5' RACE reads. The sample comprises tens of thousands of distinct CDR3 sequences, more than 20% of which are singletons, and less than 55% rests with the top ten. Germline loops: CDR1 LGHDT, CDR2 YNNKEL (reference sequence). CDR3 length: 13 amino acids. Deletions cut 2 bases from V and 3 bases from J, with 7 bases between. The data derive from a study of T-cell memory formation after mild COVID-19. Study details: Most TCR clusters belonged to a single donor.

Study-wide results and caveats: Second-wave clones peaking on day 37 lacked confirmed SARS-CoV-2 specificity.

The J gene is TRBJ1-1, the V gene TRBV3-1, with a weak D call TRBD1 (5 bases). The receptor comes from a man between 18 and 35 years old who had mild COVID-19 (a few samples of this study predate the infection). Cell type and time point are not known. Sequencing used PBMCs or a T cell subset sorted from them (not recorded which). Written as DNA, the CDR3 is TGTGCCAGCAGCCAACAAGGGGACACTGAAGCTTTCTTT. Translated: CASSQQGDTEAFF.